The 18 T cell receptor beta chains presented below share a single source sample, sequenced in a study of T-cell memory formation after mild COVID-19 (dated by TCRdb to the early 2020s). The library was obtained by 5' RACE. The instrument given in TCRdb is Illumina NovaSeq 6000. Through fastp at Q25 and MiXCR, TCRdb rebuilt clones from the public reads, retaining in-frame beta chains. Every CDR3 protein is listed once, alongside the most common genes and DNA of its rows. The sample table holds around 150,000 distinct CDR3 sequences, of which roughly 28% were seen once. The ten largest clones capture approximately 12% of the sample. The sequenced sample was PBMCs or a T cell subset sorted from them (not recorded which). These receptors came from an adult woman who had mild COVID-19 (a few samples of this study predate the infection). The sample titles of this study are shuffled in the database, so cell type and time point are left out; the donor was told from shared clones.

This clonotype was detected a few times. The junction departs from germline at one end; a sequencing error may be responsible. CDR3 in amino acids: CASSSVAGGPLF. The CDR3 nucleotides read TGTGCCAGCAGCTCTGTGGCGGGAGGGCCCCTCTTC. The chain couples TRBV7-8 to TRBJ2-1, with 9 bases identical to TRBD2. The CDR3 runs 12 residues. CDR1 and CDR2 (germline): SGHVS, FQNEAQ.

V usage is TRBV5-1 and J usage is TRBJ2-3; 11 nucleotides line up with TRBD1. The J segment lost 3 bases and the V segment lost 2 bases, leaving 14 bases of the junction unmatched. The CDR3 is made up of 19 amino acids. Germline V gives CDR1 SGHRS, CDR2 YFSETQ. The CDR3 nucleotides are TGCGCCAGCAGCTTAAATCCGGGACAGGGGGTTTTCAGGACAGATACGCAGTATTTT. This gives the protein CASSLNPGQGVFRTDTQYF.

The V call is TRBV6-5, the J call TRBJ1-2, with TRBD1 matching over 9 bases. The V gene's germline CDR1 is MNHEY and CDR2 SVGAGI. J gave up 6 bases and V 5 bases, and 13 bases lay outside the gene matches. CDR3 size: 16 residues. The CDR3, as DNA: TGTGCCAGCAGTCACCAAGGAGGGACAGGGAGGGATGGCTACACCTTC. This translates into CASSHQGGTGRDGYTF.

The chain has TRBV12-3 or TRBV12-4 and TRBJ2-7, with D possibly matching TRBD1 (6 bases). The CDR3 is made up of 13 amino acids. V was trimmed by 7 bases and J by 3 bases, leaving 13 bases between them. CDR3 loop: CASTLTGNYEQYF. CDR3 coding DNA: TGTGCCAGCACCCTAACAGGGAACTACGAGCAGTACTTC.

This chain links TRBV6-2 or TRBV6-3 with TRBJ2-7; D uncertain. The CDR3 runs to 13 residues. The ends were cut back, 3 bases at V and 4 bases at J, with 10 bases in the middle. Germline-derived CDR1 and CDR2 are MNHEY and SVGEGT. The CDR3: CASSYTPSYEQYF. DNA of the CDR3: TGTGCCAGCAGTTATACCCCTTCGTACGAGCAGTACTTC.

The chain recombines TRBV5-5 with TRBJ1-2; D possibly corresponds to TRBD1 (5 bases). This CDR3 is 16 amino acids long. CDR1 is SGHKS and CDR2 is YYEKEE in the germline V gene (reference sequence). Deletions cut 4 bases from V and 8 bases from J, with 24 bases between. The CDR3 here is CASSPPEGRSSRGYTF. CDR3 DNA: TGTGCCAGCAGCCCTCCCGAGGGGCGGAGCTCCCGCGGCTACACCTTC.

In DNA form, the CDR3 reads TGCAGCGTTGAATTGGCCACTGAAGCTTTCTTT. This gives the protein CSVELATEAFF. V usage is TRBV29-1 and J usage is TRBJ1-1; D not resolved. The CDR3 covers 11 residues. Trimming left V 2 bases short and J 4 bases short, with 5 bases between. In germline, CDR1 is SQVTM, CDR2 ANQGSEA.

This clonotype was counted between two and nine times. The V and J genes are TRBV12-3 or TRBV12-4 and TRBJ2-6; D assignment may be TRBD1 or TRBD2 (5 bases each). This CDR3 comprises 20 residues. Trimming stripped 4 bases from V and 1 base from J, with 23 bases between. CDR3 residues: CASSSDSGPWDGSGANVLTF. CDR3 nucleotide sequence: TGTGCCAGCAGTTCAGATTCCGGGCCCTGGGACGGGTCTGGGGCCAACGTCCTGACTTTC.

This clonotype was observed a few times. The J gene is TRBJ2-5, the V gene TRBV29-1; D possibly corresponds to TRBD1 (5 bases). Trimming removed 3 bases at V and 2 bases at J, with 10 bases between. Germline V gene data show CDR1 as SQVTM and CDR2 as ANQGSEA. The CDR3 consists of 13 residues. CDR3 loop: CSVETASQETQYF. In nucleotides, the CDR3 is TGCAGCGTTGAGACAGCAAGTCAAGAGACCCAGTACTTC.

V usage is TRBV10-3 and J usage is TRBJ2-7; maybe TRBD1 (5 bases). The V gene's germline CDR1 is ENHRY and CDR2 SYGVKD. V was pared by 6 bases and J by 0 bases, with 15 bases between. The CDR3 totals 15 residues. CDR3 sequence (DNA): TGTGCCATCAGCCGATCGACAGAGAGCTCCTACGAGCAGTACTTC. It codes for CAISRSTESSYEQYF.

V is TRBV7-9 and J is TRBJ2-7; TRBD2 matches at 8 bases. The CDR3 sequence is 14 residues long. The trim removed 5 bases at V and 0 bases at J, leaving 3 bases unmatched. CDR1 is SEHNR and CDR2 is FQNEAQ in the germline V gene (reference sequence). CDR3 in amino acids: CASSVLADSYEQYF. The DNA for the CDR3 is TGTGCCAGCAGCGTACTAGCGGACTCCTACGAGCAGTACTTC.

This clonotype was counted only a few times. The J gene is TRBJ2-7, the V gene TRBV7-8, with D possibly called TRBD1 or TRBD2 (5 bases each). Between the trimmed V and J ends, which lost 1 base and 2 bases, there was a span of 12 bases. The CDR3 has 15 amino acids. CDR1 is SGHVS, CDR2 FQNEAQ, per germline. The CDR3 here is CASSLGGSGTYEQYF. CDR3 in DNA: TGTGCCAGCAGCTTAGGGGGCTCCGGGACCTACGAGCAGTACTTC.

The genes are TRBV5-1 and TRBJ1-2, with D tentatively TRBD1 (6 bases). There are 12 residues in the CDR3. CDR1 and CDR2 from the germline V gene are SGHRS and YFSETQ. V lost 4 bases and J lost 4, with 8 bases in between. CDR3 loop: CASSADSYGYTF. CDR3 nucleotide sequence: TGCGCCAGCAGCGCGGACAGCTATGGCTACACCTTC. Drawing the rest from reference TRBV5-1 and TRBJ1-2, the complete variable domain is KAGVTQTPRYLIKTRGQQVTLSCSPISGHRSVSWYQQTPGQGLQFLFEYFSETQRNKGNFPGRFSGRQFSNSRSEMNVSTLELGDSALYLCASSADSYGYTFGSGTRLTVV.

The chain employs TRBV29-1 and TRBJ2-7; the match to TRBD1 covers 8 bases. Germline trimming cut 4 bases from V and 7 bases from J; bases unmatched to any gene: 12. The CDR3 covers 14 residues. Germline CDR1 SQVTM, CDR2 ANQGSEA. CDR3 sequence reads: CSVGPDRATAEQYF. The CDR3 region has the DNA TGCAGCGTTGGGCCGGACAGGGCCACCGCGGAGCAGTACTTC.

Only a few counts were recorded for this clonotype. The CDR3 loop reads CASSVSGRLGDTQYF. The CDR3 DNA reads TGTGCCAGCAGCGTAAGCGGGAGGCTGGGAGATACGCAGTATTTT. This chain connects TRBV9 to TRBJ2-3; 9 bases align to TRBD2. Germline V gene sequence: CDR1 SGDLS, CDR2 YYNGEE. This CDR3 contains 15 residues. The ends lost 1 base at V and 5 bases at J; junction bases unmatched: 5. The whole variable domain, filled in from reference TRBV9 and TRBJ2-3, reads DSGVTQTPKHLITATGQRVTLRCSPRSGDLSVYWYQQSLDQGLQFLIQYYNGEERAKGNILERFSAQQFPDLHSELNLSSLELGDSALYFCASSVSGRLGDTQYFGPGTRLTVL.

The chain joins TRBV7-6 to TRBJ2-1; 7 bases agree with TRBD2. The CDR3 consists of 14 residues. The V gene's germline CDR1 is SGHVS and CDR2 FNYEAQ. V lost 5 bases to trimming and J lost 9 bases; unmatched junction nucleotides: 10. The CDR3 protein is CASSTLGRDGEQFF. CDR3 bases: TGTGCCAGCAGCACCTTAGGGAGGGATGGTGAGCAGTTCTTC.

This chain uses TRBV5-1 with TRBJ1-2; 7 bases match TRBD1. Per the germline V gene, CDR1 is SGHRS and CDR2 is YFSETQ. The V gene end was trimmed by 4 bases and the J gene end by 4 bases; junction bases not matched to a gene: 10. The CDR3 totals 15 residues. For the CDR3, the DNA is TGCGCCAGCAGCCACGCGGACAGGATCATCTATGGCTACACCTTC. This codes for CASSHADRIIYGYTF.

V gene TRBV4-3 combines with J gene TRBJ1-5; tentative D call: TRBD1 (6 bases). Trimming cost V 3 bases and J 8 bases, with 14 bases left between them. The CDR3 runs 14 residues. The germline gives CDR1 LGHNA, CDR2 YSLEER. DNA of the CDR3: TGCGCCAGCAGCCAGGGGACAATGATGGAGCCCCAGCATTTT. This codes for CASSQGTMMEPQHF.